The T cell receptor (beta chain) described here comes from a study of brain metastases from non-small cell lung cancer. Data came from immunoSEQ multiplex PCR; TCRdb stores just in-frame clones and leaves some out. Here the sample spans 200 to 300 clones, 85% to 95% being singletons. This clone has only one observation. Antigen: not known. This CDR3 is built from 12 residues. Germline V lookup: CDR1 SGDLS, CDR2 YYNGEE. V was trimmed by 4 bases and J by 8 bases, leaving 10 bases between them. The study's findings and limits: Brain metastases had lower T-cell infiltration than primary tumors. T-cell clones appeared expanded in around 64% of brain metastases relative to matched primary tumors. Paired brain metastases and primary tumors largely shared TCR repertoires.

The chain links TRBV9 to TRBJ2-1; D gene unclear. This TCR derives from a donor older than 35 with non-small cell lung cancer. Sequencing input: tissue from a brain metastasis. Here the CDR3 reads CASSPRAYEQFF. The CDR3, as DNA: TGTGCCAGCAGCCCCCGGGCCTATGAGCAGTTCTTC.